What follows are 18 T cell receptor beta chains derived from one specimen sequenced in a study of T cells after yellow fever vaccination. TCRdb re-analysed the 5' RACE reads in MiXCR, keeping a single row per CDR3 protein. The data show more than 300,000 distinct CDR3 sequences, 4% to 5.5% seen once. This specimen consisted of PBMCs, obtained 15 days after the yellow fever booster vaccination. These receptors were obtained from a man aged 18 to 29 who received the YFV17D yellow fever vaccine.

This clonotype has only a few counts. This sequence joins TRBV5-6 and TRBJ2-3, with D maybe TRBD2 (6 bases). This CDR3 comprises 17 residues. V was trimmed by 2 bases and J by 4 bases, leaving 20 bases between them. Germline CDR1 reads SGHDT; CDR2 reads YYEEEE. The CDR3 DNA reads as TGTGCCAGCAGCTTTATGGCCCATGGGCGGGACTCAGATACGCAGTATTTT. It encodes CASSFMAHGRDSDTQYF. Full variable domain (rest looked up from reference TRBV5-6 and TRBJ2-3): DAGVTQSPTHLIKTRGQQVTLRCSPKSGHDTVSWYQQALGQGPQFIFQYYEEEERQRGNFPDRFSGHQFPNYSSELNVNALLLGDSALYLCASSFMAHGRDSDTQYFGPGTRLTVL.

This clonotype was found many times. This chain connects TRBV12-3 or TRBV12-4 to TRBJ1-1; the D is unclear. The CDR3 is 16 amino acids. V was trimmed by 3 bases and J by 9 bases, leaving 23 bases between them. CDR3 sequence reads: CASSFTAGNRAGQAFF. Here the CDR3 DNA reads TGTGCCAGCAGTTTCACCGCAGGCAATCGGGCAGGCCAAGCTTTCTTT.

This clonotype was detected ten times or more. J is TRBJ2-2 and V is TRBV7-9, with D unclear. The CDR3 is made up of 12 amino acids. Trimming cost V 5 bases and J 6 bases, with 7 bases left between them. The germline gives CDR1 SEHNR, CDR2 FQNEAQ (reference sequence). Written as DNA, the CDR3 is TGTGCCAGCAGCGTCGTCTCCGGGGAGCTGTTTTTT. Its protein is CASSVVSGELFF.

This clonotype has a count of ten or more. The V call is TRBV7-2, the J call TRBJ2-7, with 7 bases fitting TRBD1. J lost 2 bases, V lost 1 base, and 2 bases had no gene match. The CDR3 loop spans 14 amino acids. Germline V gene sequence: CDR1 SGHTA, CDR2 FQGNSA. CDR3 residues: CASSLDRGAYEQYV. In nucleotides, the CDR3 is TGTGCCAGCAGCTTAGACAGGGGAGCCTACGAGCAGTACGTC.

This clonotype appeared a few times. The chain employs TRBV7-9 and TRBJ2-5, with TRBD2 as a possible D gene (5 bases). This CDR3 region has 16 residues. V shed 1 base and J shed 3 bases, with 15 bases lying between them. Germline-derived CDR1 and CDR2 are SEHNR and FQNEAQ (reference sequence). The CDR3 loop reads CASSLGARAREETQYF. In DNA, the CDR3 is TGTGCCAGCAGCTTAGGTGCGAGGGCACGGGAAGAGACCCAGTACTTC. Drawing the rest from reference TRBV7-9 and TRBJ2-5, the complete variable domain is DTGVSQNPRHKITKRGQNVTFRCDPISEHNRLYWYRQTLGQGPEFLTYFQNEAQLEKSRLLSDRFSAERPKGSFSTLEIQRTEQGDSAMYLCASSLGARAREETQYFGPGTRLLVL.

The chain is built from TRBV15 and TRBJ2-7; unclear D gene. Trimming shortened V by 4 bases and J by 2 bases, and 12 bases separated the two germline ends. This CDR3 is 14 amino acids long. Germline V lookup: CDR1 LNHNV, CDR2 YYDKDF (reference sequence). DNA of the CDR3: TGTGCCACCAGCACCCGTACGAATACCTACGAGCAGTACGTC. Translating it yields CATSTRTNTYEQYV.

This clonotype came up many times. The CDR3, as DNA: TGTGCCATCAGTGAGTCCACAGGGAGGGCCCAGTACTTC. Translation: CAISESTGRAQYF. The chain uses TRBV10-3 and TRBJ2-5; D is possibly TRBD2 (7 bases). CDR1 and CDR2 (germline): ENHRY, SYGVKD. V lost 0 bases and J lost 9, with 11 bases in between. The CDR3 has 13 amino acids.

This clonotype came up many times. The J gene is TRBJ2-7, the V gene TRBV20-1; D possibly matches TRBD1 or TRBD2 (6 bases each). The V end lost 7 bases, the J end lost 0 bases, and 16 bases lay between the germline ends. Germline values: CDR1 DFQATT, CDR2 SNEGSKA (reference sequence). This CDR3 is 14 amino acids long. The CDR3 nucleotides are TGCAGTGTTAAGGGGGGACTGGGCTCCTACGAGCAGTACGTC. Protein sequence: CSVKGGLGSYEQYV.

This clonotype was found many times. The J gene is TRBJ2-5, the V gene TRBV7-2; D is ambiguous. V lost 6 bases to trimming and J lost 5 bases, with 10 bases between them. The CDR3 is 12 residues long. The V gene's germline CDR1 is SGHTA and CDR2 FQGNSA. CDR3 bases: TGTGCCAGCAGGGACCCATGGGAGACCCAGTACTTC. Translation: CASRDPWETQYF.

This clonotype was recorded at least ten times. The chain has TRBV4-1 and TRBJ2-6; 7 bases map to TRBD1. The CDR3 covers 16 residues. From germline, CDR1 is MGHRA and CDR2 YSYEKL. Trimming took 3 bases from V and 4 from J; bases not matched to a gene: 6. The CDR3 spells CASSQPTGSGANVLTF. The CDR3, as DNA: TGCGCCAGCAGCCAGCCGACAGGGTCAGGGGCCAACGTCCTGACTTTC.

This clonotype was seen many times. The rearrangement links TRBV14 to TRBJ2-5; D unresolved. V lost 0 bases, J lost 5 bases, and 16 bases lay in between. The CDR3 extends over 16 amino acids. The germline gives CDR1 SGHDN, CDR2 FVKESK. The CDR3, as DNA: TGTGCCAGCAGCCAAGATAGCATCTACCTGAAGGAGACCCAGTACTTC. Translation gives CASSQDSIYLKETQYF.

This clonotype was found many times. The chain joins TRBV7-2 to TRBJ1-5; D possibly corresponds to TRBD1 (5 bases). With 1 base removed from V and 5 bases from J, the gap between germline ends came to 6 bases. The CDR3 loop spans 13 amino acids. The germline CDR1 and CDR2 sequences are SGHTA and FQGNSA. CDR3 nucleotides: TGTGCCAGCAGCTTAGGCAGGGATCAGCCCCAGCATTTT. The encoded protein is CASSLGRDQPQHF.

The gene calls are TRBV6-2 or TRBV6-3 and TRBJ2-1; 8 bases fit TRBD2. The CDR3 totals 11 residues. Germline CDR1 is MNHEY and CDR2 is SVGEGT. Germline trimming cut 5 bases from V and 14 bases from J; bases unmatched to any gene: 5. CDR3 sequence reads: CASSPSGPKFF. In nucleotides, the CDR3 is TGTGCCAGCAGTCCTAGCGGGCCGAAGTTCTTC.

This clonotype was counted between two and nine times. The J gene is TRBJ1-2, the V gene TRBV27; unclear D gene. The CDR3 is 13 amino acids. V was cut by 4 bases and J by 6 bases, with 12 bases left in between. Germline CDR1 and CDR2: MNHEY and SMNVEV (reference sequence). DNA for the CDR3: TGTGCCAGCAGTTCCGGGCCCACTCATGGCTACACCTTC. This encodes CASSSGPTHGYTF.

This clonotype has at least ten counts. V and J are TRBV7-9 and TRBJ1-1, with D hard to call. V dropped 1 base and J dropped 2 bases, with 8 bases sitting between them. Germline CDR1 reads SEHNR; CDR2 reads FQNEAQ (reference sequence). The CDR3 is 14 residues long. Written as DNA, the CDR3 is TGTGCCAGCAGCTTAGGGGTAACCAACACTGAAGCTTTCTTT. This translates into CASSLGVTNTEAFF.

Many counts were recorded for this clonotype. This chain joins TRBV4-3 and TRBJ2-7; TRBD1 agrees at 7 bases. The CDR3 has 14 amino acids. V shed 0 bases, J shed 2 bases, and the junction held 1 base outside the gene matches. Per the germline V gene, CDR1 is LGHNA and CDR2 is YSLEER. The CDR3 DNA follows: TGCGCCAGCAGCCAAGAAGACAGGGCCTACGAGCAGTACTTC. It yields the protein CASSQEDRAYEQYF.

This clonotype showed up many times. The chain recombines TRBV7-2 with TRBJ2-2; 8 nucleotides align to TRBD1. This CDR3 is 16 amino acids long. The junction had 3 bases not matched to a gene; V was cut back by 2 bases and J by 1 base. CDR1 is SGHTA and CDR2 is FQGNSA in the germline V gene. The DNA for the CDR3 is TGTGCCAGCAGCTTATACGGGACAGGGAACACCGGGGAGCTGTTTTTT. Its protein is CASSLYGTGNTGELFF.

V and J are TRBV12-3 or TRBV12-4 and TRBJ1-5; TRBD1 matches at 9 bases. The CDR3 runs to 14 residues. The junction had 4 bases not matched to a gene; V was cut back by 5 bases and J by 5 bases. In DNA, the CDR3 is TGTGCCAGCAGTACTGGGACAGGGCATCAGCCCCAGCATTTT. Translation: CASSTGTGHQPQHF.